This T cell receptor (beta chain) comes out of a study of patients and donors after allogeneic stem cell transplantation. TCRdb reprocessed the RT-PCR reads with MiXCR, giving one entry per CDR3 protein. This sample yields hundreds of thousands of distinct CDR3 sequences, of which 15% to 20% are seen a single time; around 6.8% belongs to the top ten. This clonotype was counted a few times. The V end was cut by 3 bases, the J end by 10 bases, with 15 bases between. The CDR3 is made up of 14 amino acids. Germline-derived CDR1 and CDR2 are SEHNR and FQNEAQ (reference sequence). V usage is TRBV7-9 and J usage is TRBJ2-2; no clear D gene. The source of this sequence is a human donor who was either an allogeneic HSCT recipient or a stem cell or donor lymphocyte infusion donor (not recorded which). It is not recorded whose cells these are; they may come from a transplant donor. The specimen was blood, either unsorted or a sorted T cell fraction (not recorded which). This CDR3 is CASSFVWEGKELFF. The CDR3 DNA reads TGTGCCAGCAGCTTTGTTTGGGAAGGGAAGGAGCTGTTTTTT. The full variable domain, rest sourced from reference TRBV7-9 and TRBJ2-2, is DTGVSQNPRHKITKRGQNVTFRCDPISEHNRLYWYRQTLGQGPEFLTYFQNEAQLEKSRLLSDRFSAERPKGSFSTLEIQRTEQGDSAMYLCASSFVWEGKELFFGEGSRLTVL.